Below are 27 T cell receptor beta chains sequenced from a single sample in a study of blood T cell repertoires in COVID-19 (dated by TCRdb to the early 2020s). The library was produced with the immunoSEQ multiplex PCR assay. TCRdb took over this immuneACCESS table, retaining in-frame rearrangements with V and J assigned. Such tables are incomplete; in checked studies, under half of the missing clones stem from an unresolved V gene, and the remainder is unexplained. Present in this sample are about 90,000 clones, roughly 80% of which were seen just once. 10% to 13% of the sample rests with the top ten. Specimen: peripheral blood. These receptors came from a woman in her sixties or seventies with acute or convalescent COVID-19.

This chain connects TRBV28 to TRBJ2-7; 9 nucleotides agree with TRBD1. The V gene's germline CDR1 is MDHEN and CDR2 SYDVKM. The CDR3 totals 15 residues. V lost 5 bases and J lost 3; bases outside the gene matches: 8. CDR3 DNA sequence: TGTGCCAGCAGTGAGACAGGGGGATCTATCTACGAGCAGTACTTC. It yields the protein CASSETGGSIYEQYF.

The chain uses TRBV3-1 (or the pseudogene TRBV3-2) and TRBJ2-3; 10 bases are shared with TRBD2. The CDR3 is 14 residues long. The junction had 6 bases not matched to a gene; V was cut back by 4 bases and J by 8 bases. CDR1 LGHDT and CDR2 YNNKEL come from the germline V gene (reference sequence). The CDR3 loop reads CASSPAGGPGTQYF. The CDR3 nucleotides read TGTGCCAGCAGCCCAGCGGGAGGGCCTGGTACGCAGTATTTT.

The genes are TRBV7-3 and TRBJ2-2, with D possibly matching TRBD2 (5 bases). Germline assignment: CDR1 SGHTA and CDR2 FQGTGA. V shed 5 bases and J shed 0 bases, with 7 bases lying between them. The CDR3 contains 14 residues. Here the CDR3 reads CASSLAPNTGELFF. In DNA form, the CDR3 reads TGTGCCAGCAGCCTAGCACCGAACACCGGGGAGCTGTTTTTT. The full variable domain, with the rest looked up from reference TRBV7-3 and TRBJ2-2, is GAGVSQTPSNKVTEKGKYVELRCDPISGHTALYWYRQSLGQGPEFLIYFQGTGAADDSGLPNDRFFAVRPEGSVSTLKIQRTERGDSAVYLCASSLAPNTGELFFGEGSRLTVL.

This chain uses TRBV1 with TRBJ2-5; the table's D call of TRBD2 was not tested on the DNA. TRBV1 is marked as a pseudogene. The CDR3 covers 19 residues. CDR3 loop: CTSSQDWTSPPRARETQYF. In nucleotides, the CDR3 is TGCACCAGCAGCCAAGATTGGACTAGCCCACCGAGAGCGAGAGAGACCCAGTACTTC.

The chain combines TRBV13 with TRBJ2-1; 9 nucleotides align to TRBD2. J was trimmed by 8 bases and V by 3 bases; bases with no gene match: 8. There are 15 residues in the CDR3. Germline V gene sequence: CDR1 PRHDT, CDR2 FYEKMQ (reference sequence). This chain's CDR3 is CASSLVGLASHEQFF. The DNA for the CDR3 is TGTGCCAGCAGCTTGGTGGGACTAGCATCTCATGAGCAGTTCTTC.

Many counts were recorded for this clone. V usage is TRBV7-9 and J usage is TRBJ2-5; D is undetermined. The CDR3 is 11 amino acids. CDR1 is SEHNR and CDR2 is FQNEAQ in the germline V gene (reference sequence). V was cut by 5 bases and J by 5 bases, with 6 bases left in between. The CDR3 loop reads CASSQAETQYF. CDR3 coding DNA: TGTGCCAGCAGCCAGGCCGAGACCCAGTACTTC.

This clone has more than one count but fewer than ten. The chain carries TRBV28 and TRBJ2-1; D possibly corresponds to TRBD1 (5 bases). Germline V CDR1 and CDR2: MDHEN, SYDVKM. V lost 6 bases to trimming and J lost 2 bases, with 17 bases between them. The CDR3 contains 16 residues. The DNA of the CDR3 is TGTGCCAGCAGCTCCGACAGCCTTATTACCTACAATGAGCAGTTCTTC. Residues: CASSSDSLITYNEQFF.

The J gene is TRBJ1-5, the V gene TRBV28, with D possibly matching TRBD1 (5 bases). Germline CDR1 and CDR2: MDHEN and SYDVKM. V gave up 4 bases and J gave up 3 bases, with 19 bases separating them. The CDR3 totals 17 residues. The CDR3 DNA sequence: TGTGCCAGCAGTTCCCCCCGGAGGGGCAGCCTCAATCAGCCCCAGCATTTT. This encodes CASSSPRRGSLNQPQHF.

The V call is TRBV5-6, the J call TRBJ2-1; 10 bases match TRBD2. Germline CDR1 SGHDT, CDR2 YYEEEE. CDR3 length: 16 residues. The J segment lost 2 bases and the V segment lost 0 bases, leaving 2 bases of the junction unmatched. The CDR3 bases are TGTGCCAGCAGCTTGGGAGGGACTAGCGCCTACAATGAGCAGTTCTTC. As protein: CASSLGGTSAYNEQFF.

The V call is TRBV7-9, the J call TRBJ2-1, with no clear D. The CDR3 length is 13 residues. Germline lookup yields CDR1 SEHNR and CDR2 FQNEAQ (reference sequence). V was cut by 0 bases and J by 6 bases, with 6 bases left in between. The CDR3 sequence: CASSLASGNEQFF. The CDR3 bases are TGTGCCAGCAGCTTAGCATCGGGCAATGAGCAGTTCTTC.

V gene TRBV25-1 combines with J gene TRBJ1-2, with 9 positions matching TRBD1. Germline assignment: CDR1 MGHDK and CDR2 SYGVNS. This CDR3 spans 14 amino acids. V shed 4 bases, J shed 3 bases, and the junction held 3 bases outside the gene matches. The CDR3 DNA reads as TGTGCCAGCAGTGGAGGGACAGGGTACTATGGCTACACCTTC. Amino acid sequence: CASSGGTGYYGYTF.

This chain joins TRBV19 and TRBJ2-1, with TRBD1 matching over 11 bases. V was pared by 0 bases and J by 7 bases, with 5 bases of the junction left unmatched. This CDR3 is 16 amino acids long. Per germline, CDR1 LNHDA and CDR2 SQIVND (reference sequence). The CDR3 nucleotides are TGTGCCAGTAGTATAGATGGACAGGGGGCAAGGAATGAGCAGTTCTTC. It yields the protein CASSIDGQGARNEQFF.

The CDR3 nucleotides read TGTGCCAGTAGTATTAGGGGACTAACCTACAATGAGCAGTTCTTC. This codes for CASSIRGLTYNEQFF. The gene calls are TRBV19 and TRBJ2-1, with 7 positions matching TRBD2. The V gene's germline CDR1 is LNHDA and CDR2 SQIVND (reference sequence). CDR3 length: 15 residues. The V and J ends lost 3 bases and 2 bases, in that order; junction bases with no gene match: 4.

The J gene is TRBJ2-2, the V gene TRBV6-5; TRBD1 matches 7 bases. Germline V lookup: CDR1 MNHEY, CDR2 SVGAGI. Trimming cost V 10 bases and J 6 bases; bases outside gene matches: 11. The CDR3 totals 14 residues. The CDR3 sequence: CAIQRGHRAGELFF. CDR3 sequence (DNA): TGTGCCATCCAAAGGGGGCATCGGGCCGGGGAGCTGTTTTTT.

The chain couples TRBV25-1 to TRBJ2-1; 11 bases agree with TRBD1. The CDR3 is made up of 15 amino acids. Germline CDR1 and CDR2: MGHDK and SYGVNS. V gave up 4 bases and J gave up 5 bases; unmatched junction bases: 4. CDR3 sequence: CASSADRGLNNEQFF. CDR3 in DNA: TGTGCCAGCAGTGCGGACAGGGGGCTTAACAATGAGCAGTTCTTC.

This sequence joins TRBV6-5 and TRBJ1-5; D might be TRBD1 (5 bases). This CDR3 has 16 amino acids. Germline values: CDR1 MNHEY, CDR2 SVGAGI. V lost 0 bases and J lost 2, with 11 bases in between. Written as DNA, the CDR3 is TGTGCCAGCAGTTACTCAGAGGTGGGGCGCAATCAGCCCCAGCATTTT. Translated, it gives CASSYSEVGRNQPQHF.

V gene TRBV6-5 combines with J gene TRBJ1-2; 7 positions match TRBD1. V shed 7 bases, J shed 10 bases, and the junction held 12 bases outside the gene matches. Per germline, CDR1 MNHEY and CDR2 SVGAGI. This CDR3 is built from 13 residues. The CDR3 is CASTGGHGVSYTF. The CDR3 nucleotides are TGTGCCAGCACAGGGGGTCATGGAGTATCCTACACCTTC.

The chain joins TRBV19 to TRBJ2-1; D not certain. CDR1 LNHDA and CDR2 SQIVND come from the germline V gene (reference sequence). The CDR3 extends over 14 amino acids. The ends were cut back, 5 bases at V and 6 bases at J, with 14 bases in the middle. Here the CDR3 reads CASSGHSFSNEQFF. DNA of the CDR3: TGTGCCAGTAGTGGTCACTCCTTCTCCAATGAGCAGTTCTTC.

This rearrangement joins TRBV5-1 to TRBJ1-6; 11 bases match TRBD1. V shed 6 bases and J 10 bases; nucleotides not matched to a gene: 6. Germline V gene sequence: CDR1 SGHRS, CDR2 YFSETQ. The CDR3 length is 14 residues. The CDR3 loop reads CASTRTGGDSPLHF. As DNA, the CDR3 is TGCGCCAGCACAAGGACAGGGGGCGACTCACCCCTCCACTTT. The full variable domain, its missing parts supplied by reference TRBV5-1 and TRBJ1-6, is KAGVTQTPRYLIKTRGQQVTLSCSPISGHRSVSWYQQTPGQGLQFLFEYFSETQRNKGNFPGRFSGRQFSNSRSEMNVSTLELGDSALYLCASTRTGGDSPLHFGNGTRLTVT.

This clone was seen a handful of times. The CDR3 region is CASSFPGNSPLHF. Written as DNA, the CDR3 is TGTGCCAGCAGTTTTCCGGGTAATTCACCCCTCCACTTT. V is TRBV27 and J is TRBJ1-6; no firm D call. The CDR3 is made up of 13 amino acids. Trimming stripped 3 bases from V and 6 bases from J, with 6 bases between. Germline V CDR1 and CDR2: MNHEY, SMNVEV (reference sequence).

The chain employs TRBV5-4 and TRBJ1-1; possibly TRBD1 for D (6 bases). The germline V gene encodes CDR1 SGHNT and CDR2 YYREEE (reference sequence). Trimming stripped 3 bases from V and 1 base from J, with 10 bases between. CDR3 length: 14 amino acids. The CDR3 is CASSSGQQNTEAFF. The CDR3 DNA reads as TGTGCCAGCAGCTCTGGACAGCAGAACACTGAAGCTTTCTTT.

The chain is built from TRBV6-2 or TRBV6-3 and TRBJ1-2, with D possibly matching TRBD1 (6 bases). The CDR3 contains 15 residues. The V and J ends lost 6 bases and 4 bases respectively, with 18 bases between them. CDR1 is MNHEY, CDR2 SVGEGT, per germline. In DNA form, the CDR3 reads TGTGCCAGCAGCCAATACAGGGATTTAAGCTATGGCTACACCTTC. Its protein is CASSQYRDLSYGYTF.

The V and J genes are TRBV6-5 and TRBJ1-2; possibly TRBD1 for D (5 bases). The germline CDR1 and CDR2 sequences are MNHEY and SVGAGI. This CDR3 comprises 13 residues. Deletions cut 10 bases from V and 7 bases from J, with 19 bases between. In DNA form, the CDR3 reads TGTGCCACCCTCGGGACTGCAGGTGGTGGCTACACCTTC. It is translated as CATLGTAGGGYTF.

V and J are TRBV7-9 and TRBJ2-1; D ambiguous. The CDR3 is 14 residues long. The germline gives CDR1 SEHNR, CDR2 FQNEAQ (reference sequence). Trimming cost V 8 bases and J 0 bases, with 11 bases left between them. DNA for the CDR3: TGTGCCAGCGTGACAAATTTCTCCTACAATGAGCAGTTCTTC. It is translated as CASVTNFSYNEQFF. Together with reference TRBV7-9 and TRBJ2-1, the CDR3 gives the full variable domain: DTGVSQNPRHKITKRGQNVTFRCDPISEHNRLYWYRQTLGQGPEFLTYFQNEAQLEKSRLLSDRFSAERPKGSFSTLEIQRTEQGDSAMYLCASVTNFSYNEQFFGPGTRLTVL.

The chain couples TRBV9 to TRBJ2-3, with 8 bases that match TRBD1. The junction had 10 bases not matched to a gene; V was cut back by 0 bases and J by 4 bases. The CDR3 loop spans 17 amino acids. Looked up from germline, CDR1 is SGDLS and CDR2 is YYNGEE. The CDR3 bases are TGTGCCAGCAGCGTAGCGTCCGGGACAGGTTTTGCAGATACGCAGTATTTT. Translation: CASSVASGTGFADTQYF.

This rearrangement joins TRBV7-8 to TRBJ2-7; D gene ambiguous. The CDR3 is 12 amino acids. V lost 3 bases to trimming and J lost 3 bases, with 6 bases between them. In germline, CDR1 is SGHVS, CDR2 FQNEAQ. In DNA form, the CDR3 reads TGTGCCAGCAGCTTTGAGGTCTACGAGCAGTACTTC. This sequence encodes CASSFEVYEQYF.

CDR3 loop: CASSLTGGTYNEQFF. The CDR3 DNA sequence: TGTGCCAGCAGCTTAACAGGGGGGACCTACAATGAGCAGTTCTTC. This chain joins TRBV7-2 and TRBJ2-1; 8 bases match TRBD1. Germline V lookup: CDR1 SGHTA, CDR2 FQGNSA. The junction had 2 bases not matched to a gene; V was cut back by 2 bases and J by 2 bases. This CDR3 spans 15 amino acids.